Sequencing of this TCR beta chain was carried out in a study of blood T cells in healthy people across ages. The CDR3 spans 14 residues. Germline CDR1 reads MNHEY; CDR2 reads SVGAGI. Losses at the gene ends were 4 bases for V and 6 bases for J; bases not matched to a gene: 5. Worth noting for this clonotype: What it binds is not known.

General study findings and limits: Per million T cells, TCR beta diversity dropped roughly linearly as age increased. Leaving the PBMCs unsorted stopped any conclusive comparison of naive versus antigen-experienced cells.

The second PCR ran roughly 7 to 12 cycles with a sample-barcoded 5' primer and J-beta primers. TCRdb reanalysed the 5' RACE reads using MiXCR and keeps one entry per CDR3 protein. The sample lists roughly 650,000 distinct CDR3 sequences; 32% were seen once. The receptor comes from a woman older than 75 in good health. The chain carries TRBV6-5 and TRBJ1-5; 8 bases line up with TRBD1. Specimen: blood. This CDR3 is CASSFAGGAQPQHF. CDR3 coding DNA: TGTGCCAGCAGTTTCGCAGGGGGCGCTCAGCCCCAGCATTTT.